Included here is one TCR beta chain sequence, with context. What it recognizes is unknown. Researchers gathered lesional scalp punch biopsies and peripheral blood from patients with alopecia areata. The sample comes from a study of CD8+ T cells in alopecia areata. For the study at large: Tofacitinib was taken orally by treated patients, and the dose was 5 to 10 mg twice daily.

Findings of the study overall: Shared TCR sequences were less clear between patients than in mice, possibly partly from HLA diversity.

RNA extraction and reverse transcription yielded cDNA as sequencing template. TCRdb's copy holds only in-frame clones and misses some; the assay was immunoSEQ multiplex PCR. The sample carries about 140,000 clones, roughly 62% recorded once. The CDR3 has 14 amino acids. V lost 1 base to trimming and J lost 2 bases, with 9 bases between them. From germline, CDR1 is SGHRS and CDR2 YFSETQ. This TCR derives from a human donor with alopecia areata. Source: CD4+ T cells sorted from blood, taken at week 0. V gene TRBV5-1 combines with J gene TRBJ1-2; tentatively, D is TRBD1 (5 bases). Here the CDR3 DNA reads TGCGCCAGCAGCTTGCAGGGCGGGAACTATGGCTACACCTTC. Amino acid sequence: CASSLQGGNYGYTF.